The 26 T cell receptor beta chains below all came from one sample that was sequenced in a study of shared clonotypes between healthy human individuals. Profiling relied on immunoSEQ multiplex PCR, and the TCRdb table lists in-frame clones only, not all of them. The data show about 690,000 clones, 90% seen once. The sequencing input was memory CD8+ T cells from PBMCs. Stated subset: CD45RO+ cells pooled with CCR7-negative TemRA cells. These receptors originate from a man in his late teens or twenties in good health. Some clones in this sample may be carry-over from other donors' samples.

Worth noting for this clone: Distinct nucleotide sequences in the sample also encode this CDR3. The chain couples TRBV27 to TRBJ2-1; TRBD2 aligns across 13 bases. Germline-derived CDR1 and CDR2 are MNHEY and SMNVEV (reference sequence). V was pared by 5 bases and J by 4 bases, with 2 bases of the junction left unmatched. CDR3 length: 15 residues. CDR3 sequence (DNA): TGTGCCAGCAGTCGGACTAGCGGGAGTTACAATGAGCAGTTCTTC. Translated: CASSRTSGSYNEQFF.

The V and J genes are TRBV5-1 and TRBJ2-1; D is perhaps TRBD2 (7 bases). Trimming removed 3 bases at V and 7 bases at J, with 17 bases between. Germline CDR1 SGHRS, CDR2 YFSETQ. The CDR3 consists of 15 residues. In DNA, the CDR3 is TGCGCCAGCAGCTGGGAGGGGGACTGGCGGAATGAGCAGTTCTTC. Residues: CASSWEGDWRNEQFF.

There are a few counts of this clone. The same CDR3 can be traced to other DNA sequences in this sample. This chain connects TRBV27 to TRBJ2-2; no reliable D call. Per the germline V gene, CDR1 is MNHEY and CDR2 is SMNVEV (reference sequence). Trimming took 3 bases from V and 2 from J, leaving 4 bases between them. The CDR3 runs 13 residues. The CDR3 DNA reads as TGTGCCAGCAGTTTCCTTAACACCGGGGAGCTGTTTTTT. Translating gives CASSFLNTGELFF.

This clone was detected once. A junction end diverges from the germline sequence, so it may reflect a read error. The V gene is TRBV6-1, the J gene TRBJ2-7, with TRBD2 as a possible D gene (6 bases). Germline values: CDR1 MNHNS, CDR2 SASEGT. This CDR3 spans 12 amino acids. This chain's CDR3 is CAGSPWGVWQYF. CDR3 sequence (DNA): TGTGCCGGCAGCCCCTGGGGGGTCTGGCAGTACTTC.

J is TRBJ2-5 and V is TRBV6-5, with D perhaps matching TRBD2 (5 bases). V dropped 10 bases and J dropped 3 bases, with 12 bases sitting between them. The CDR3 has 12 residues. CDR1 MNHEY and CDR2 SVGAGI come from the germline V gene. In DNA form, the CDR3 reads TGTGCCACGGCCCGGGGAGAAGAGACCCAGTACTTC. This encodes CATARGEETQYF.

The chain couples TRBV28 to TRBJ2-5; tentative D call: TRBD2 (6 bases). Trimming left V 2 bases short and J 9 bases short, with 7 bases between. CDR3 length: 11 residues. The germline gives CDR1 MDHEN, CDR2 SYDVKM. This CDR3 reads CASSLTGAQYF. CDR3 DNA: TGTGCCAGCAGTTTAACGGGGGCCCAGTACTTC.

The chain has TRBV11-2 and TRBJ2-7, with D possibly TRBD1 on 5 matching bases. Germline CDR1 and CDR2: SGHAT and FQNNGV. This CDR3 comprises 17 residues. Trimming shortened V by 1 base and J by 1 base, and 17 bases separated the two germline ends. CDR3 loop: CASSLGQRWGLSYEQYF. DNA for the CDR3: TGTGCCAGCAGCTTAGGTCAAAGGTGGGGCCTTTCCTACGAGCAGTACTTC. The complete variable domain, with remaining parts taken from reference TRBV11-2 and TRBJ2-7, reads EAGVAQSPRYKIIEKRQSVAFWCNPISGHATLYWYQQILGQGPKLLIQFQNNGVVDDSQLPKDRFSAERLKGVDSTLKIQPAKLEDSAVYLCASSLGQRWGLSYEQYFGPGTRLTVT.

On this clone itself: This sample also contains other DNA sequences that code for the same CDR3. The chain recombines TRBV4-3 with TRBJ2-1; D is undetermined. Trimming shortened V by 0 bases and J by 5 bases, and 8 bases separated the two germline ends. The CDR3 is made up of 14 amino acids. CDR1 LGHNA and CDR2 YSLEER come from the germline V gene. The CDR3 DNA follows: TGCGCCAGCAGCCAAGACTCAGCAGACAATGAGCAGTTCTTC. Residues: CASSQDSADNEQFF.

This clone has just one count. The chain is built from TRBV7-9 and TRBJ2-3; possibly TRBD2 for D (5 bases). The CDR3 is made up of 13 amino acids. Trimming took off 1 base at V and 7 bases at J, with 9 bases between the two ends. CDR1 and CDR2 (germline): SEHNR, FQNEAQ (reference sequence). The CDR3 nucleotides read TGTGCCAGCAGCTTAGTTGGGGAGTATACGCAGTATTTT. The encoded protein is CASSLVGEYTQYF.

This clone was counted ten times or more. The chain recombines TRBV11-2 with TRBJ2-1, with D possibly TRBD2 on 5 matching bases. Deletions cut 0 bases from V and 6 bases from J, with 9 bases between. The germline V gene encodes CDR1 SGHAT and CDR2 FQNNGV. The CDR3 is 14 residues long. The CDR3: CASSLDSAANEQFF. CDR3 nucleotide sequence: TGTGCCAGCAGCTTAGATAGCGCTGCCAATGAGCAGTTCTTC.

This clone was detected only a few times. This chain uses TRBV28 with TRBJ1-1, with unresolved D. CDR3 length: 11 residues. CDR1 MDHEN and CDR2 SYDVKM come from the germline V gene. Trimming took 7 bases from V and 0 from J, leaving 3 bases between them. CDR3: CASMMNTEAFF. CDR3 DNA: TGTGCCAGCATGATGAACACTGAAGCTTTCTTT.

The chain recombines TRBV20-1 with TRBJ2-2; TRBD2 matches 7 bases. V was clipped by 7 bases and J by 6 bases; unmatched bases: 2. CDR3 length: 11 amino acids. Germline lookup yields CDR1 DFQATT and CDR2 SNEGSKA (reference sequence). The CDR3 coding sequence is TGCAGTGTCGCGGGAGCCGGGGAGCTGTTTTTT. Translating gives CSVAGAGELFF.

The chain links TRBV27 to TRBJ1-5; TRBD1 might be the D (5 bases). V dropped 0 bases and J dropped 1 base, with 13 bases sitting between them. CDR3 length equals 17 residues. Germline CDR1 MNHEY, CDR2 SMNVEV (reference sequence). In DNA form, the CDR3 reads TGTGCCAGCAGTTTATCGAAAAGGGGAGGGAGCAATCAGCCCCAGCATTTT. This translates into CASSLSKRGGSNQPQHF.

This rearrangement joins TRBV27 to TRBJ2-7; D remains unclear. The length of the CDR3 is 13 residues. CDR1 MNHEY and CDR2 SMNVEV come from the germline V gene (reference sequence). The V end was cut by 6 bases, the J end by 7 bases, with 16 bases between. The CDR3 region has the DNA TGTGCCAGCAGCCCCGGTTTTTTGGTAGAGCAGTACTTC. It is translated as CASSPGFLVEQYF.

The chain has TRBV28 and TRBJ1-5; no definite D call. The ends were cut back, 5 bases at V and 3 bases at J, with 20 bases in the middle. There are 17 residues in the CDR3. Per the germline V gene, CDR1 is MDHEN and CDR2 is SYDVKM. CDR3 sequence reads: CASSPPRRADPNQPQHF. The CDR3, as DNA: TGTGCCAGCAGTCCGCCCCGCCGGGCAGACCCCAATCAGCCCCAGCATTTT.

This chain joins TRBV25-1 and TRBJ1-1, with 7 bases identical to TRBD1. Losses at the gene ends were 8 bases for V and 1 base for J; bases not matched to a gene: 7. The CDR3 runs 14 residues. Per germline, CDR1 MGHDK and CDR2 SYGVNS. CDR3 residues: CASLGQTKNTEAFF. The CDR3 nucleotides read TGTGCCAGCCTGGGACAGACCAAGAACACTGAAGCTTTCTTT.

The CDR3 sequence: CASSYPIVNYGYTF. The CDR3 region has the DNA TGTGCCAGCAGCTACCCGATAGTCAACTATGGCTACACCTTC. The rearrangement links TRBV7-9 to TRBJ1-2; D remains ambiguous. Germline V CDR1 and CDR2: SEHNR, FQNEAQ (reference sequence). The CDR3 runs to 14 residues. V shed 4 bases and J shed 2 bases, with 11 bases lying between them.

This chain uses TRBV7-8 with TRBJ2-7; D is possibly TRBD1 or TRBD2 (5 bases each). From germline, CDR1 is SGHVS and CDR2 FQNEAQ. CDR3 length equals 15 residues. The germline V and J ends were trimmed by 6 bases and 6 bases, with 21 bases remaining between them. As DNA, the CDR3 is TGTGCCAGCAGGATGGGACGGGAATACCCCCTCGAGCAGTACTTC. Encoded protein: CASRMGREYPLEQYF.

As to this clone: The sample carries other DNA sequences with the same CDR3. The rearrangement joins TRBV7-8 to TRBJ2-7; TRBD1 aligns across 8 bases. J lost 3 bases, V lost 5 bases, and 3 bases had no gene match. The germline CDR1 and CDR2 sequences are SGHVS and FQNEAQ. The length of the CDR3 is 13 residues. CDR3 nucleotides: TGTGCCAGCAGCCCTGACAGGGGCTACGAGCAGTACTTC. This encodes CASSPDRGYEQYF.

The CDR3: CASKLVGPEQYF. The CDR3 bases are TGTGCCAGCAAGCTGGTGGGGCCCGAGCAGTACTTC. This sequence joins TRBV7-2 and TRBJ2-7, with a tentative D call TRBD1 (5 bases). Germline V gives CDR1 SGHTA, CDR2 FQGNSA. The length of the CDR3 is 12 residues. V was cut by 7 bases and J by 6 bases, with 13 bases left in between. Filled out from reference TRBV7-2 and TRBJ2-7, the complete variable domain reads GAGVSQSPSNKVTEKGKDVELRCDPISGHTALYWYRQSLGQGLEFLIYFQGNSAPDKSGLPSDRFSAERTGGSVSTLTIQRTQQEDSAVYLCASKLVGPEQYFGPGTRLTVT.

The gene calls are TRBV5-6 and TRBJ2-7; weak D call: TRBD1 (5 bases). The CDR3 totals 12 residues. The ends were cut back, 7 bases at V and 4 bases at J, with 12 bases in the middle. Germline assignment: CDR1 SGHDT and CDR2 YYEEEE. CDR3 residues: CASAGAEYEQYF. The CDR3 region has the DNA TGTGCCAGCGCTGGGGCGGAATACGAGCAGTACTTC.

This clone was seen a single time. The V call is TRBV4-1, the J call TRBJ1-3, with a weak D call TRBD1 (5 bases). The CDR3 totals 15 residues. Trimming removed 6 bases at V and 0 bases at J, with 12 bases between. From germline, CDR1 is MGHRA and CDR2 YSYEKL. CDR3 in DNA: TGCGCCAGCAGTCTGACAGAAATCTCTGGAAACACCATATATTTT. Translation: CASSLTEISGNTIYF.

This sequence joins TRBV14 and TRBJ2-5; D is unclear. Looked up from germline, CDR1 is SGHDN and CDR2 is FVKESK. V lost 0 bases to trimming and J lost 5 bases, with 13 bases between them. CDR3 length: 15 amino acids. This CDR3 reads CASSQDGISLETQYF. The CDR3 region has the DNA TGTGCCAGCAGCCAAGATGGTATTAGCTTGGAGACCCAGTACTTC.

DNA for the CDR3: TGCGCCAGCAGCCCGGACTGGCGAGTAACAGATACGCAGTATTTT. This encodes CASSPDWRVTDTQYF. The V call is TRBV5-1, the J call TRBJ2-3; TRBD2 is a possible D gene (5 bases). V lost 4 bases to trimming and J lost 3 bases, with 15 bases between them. This CDR3 is built from 15 residues. CDR1 and CDR2 (germline): SGHRS, YFSETQ.

The chain recombines TRBV4-1 with TRBJ2-1; 11 bases agree with TRBD2. V dropped 1 base and J dropped 6; count of bases not matched to a gene: 5. The germline V gene has CDR1 MGHRA and CDR2 YSYEKL. This CDR3 is built from 16 residues. Here the CDR3 reads CASSQGASGRSNEQFF. DNA of the CDR3: TGCGCCAGCAGCCAAGGAGCTAGCGGGAGGAGCAATGAGCAGTTCTTC.

V and J are TRBV5-1 and TRBJ2-1, with 11 nucleotides matching TRBD2. The CDR3 runs to 16 residues. The ends lost 4 bases at V and 7 bases at J; junction bases unmatched: 10. Germline V gene lookup returns CDR1 SGHRS and CDR2 YFSETQ. The CDR3 reads CASSTGTSGFRNEQFF. CDR3 DNA: TGCGCCAGCAGCACTGGGACTAGCGGTTTCCGAAATGAGCAGTTCTTC.